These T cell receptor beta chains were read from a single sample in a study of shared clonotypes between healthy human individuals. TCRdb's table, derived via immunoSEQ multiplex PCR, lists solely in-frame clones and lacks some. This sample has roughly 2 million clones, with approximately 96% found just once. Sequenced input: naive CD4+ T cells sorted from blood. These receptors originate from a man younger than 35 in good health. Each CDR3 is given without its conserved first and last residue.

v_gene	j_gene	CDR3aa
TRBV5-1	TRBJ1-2	ASSLGEGYYGYT
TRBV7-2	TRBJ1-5	ASSPSRGPDDQPQH
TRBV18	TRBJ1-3	ASSPSGQTNSGNTIY
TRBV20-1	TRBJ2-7	SAMVGWEQY
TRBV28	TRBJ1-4	ASSLGGQRGNEKLF
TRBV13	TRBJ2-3	ASSSRLAGATDTQY
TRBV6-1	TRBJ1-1	ASSLGTPNTEAF
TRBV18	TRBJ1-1	ASSPSTGGTTEAF
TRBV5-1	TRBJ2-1	ASRRLAGGVTYNEQF
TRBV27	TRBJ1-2	ASTLIPGTGSSWYGYT
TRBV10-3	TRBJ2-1	AIKGQGNSYNEQF
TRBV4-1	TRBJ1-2	ASSLRNGLRGYT
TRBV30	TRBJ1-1	AWSGGTSVAF
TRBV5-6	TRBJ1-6	ASSRGQKLSNSPLH
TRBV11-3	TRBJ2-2	ASSLTGNGELF
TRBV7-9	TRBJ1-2	ASSLGTVYGYT
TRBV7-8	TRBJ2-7	ASSPKDPGGRYEQY
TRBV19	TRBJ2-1	ASNPSGRVIYNEQF
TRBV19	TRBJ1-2	ASSMGTVPYGYT
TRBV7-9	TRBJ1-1	ASSFGERNTEAF
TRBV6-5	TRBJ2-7	ASSYASGSYEQY
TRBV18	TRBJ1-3	ASSPLTLTGSGNTIY
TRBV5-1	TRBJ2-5	ASRSGETQY
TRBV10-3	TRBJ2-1	AISLGYRGGNEQF
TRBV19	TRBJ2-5	ASSIPGYGETQY
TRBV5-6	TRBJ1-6	ASSLDRGNSPLH
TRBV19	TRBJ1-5	ASSSGSQH
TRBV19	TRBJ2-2	ASSVRTSGSPSTGELF
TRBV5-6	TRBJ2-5	ASSSGRRGQETQY
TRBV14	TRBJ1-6	ASSQDMGFGNSPLH
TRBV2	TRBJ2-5	ASSEALGKTQY
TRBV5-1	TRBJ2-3	ASSVAPGGISTDTQY
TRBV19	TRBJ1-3	ASSIGENGNTIY
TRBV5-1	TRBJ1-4	ASSLSGGAGEKLF
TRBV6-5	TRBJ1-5	ASSYSKGANQPQH
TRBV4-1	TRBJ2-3	ASSQLGGRYDTQY
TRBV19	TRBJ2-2	ASSLSPGELF
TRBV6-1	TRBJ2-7	ASSGAFISYEQY
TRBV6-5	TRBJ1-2	ASSYSGTGGRYGYT
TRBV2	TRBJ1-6	ASNGRSYNSPLH
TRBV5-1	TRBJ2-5	ASSLASTGTGGRETQY
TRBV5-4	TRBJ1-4	ASSSGTGILATNEKLF
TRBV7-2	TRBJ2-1	AGRDRGNEQF
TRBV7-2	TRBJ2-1	ASDYGGVANEQF
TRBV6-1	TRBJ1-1	ASSETDQTEAF
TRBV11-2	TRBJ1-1	ASSSGLPRATEAF
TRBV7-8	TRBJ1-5	ASSFQGANQPQH
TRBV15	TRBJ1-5	ATSRDLTPQH
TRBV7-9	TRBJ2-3	ASSPTGDFTDTQY
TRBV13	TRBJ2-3	ASSRLAPSTDTQY
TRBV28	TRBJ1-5	ASSLHRGTNQPQH